Sequencing of this TCR beta chain was carried out in a study of T cells in Graves' hyperthyroidism and ophthalmopathy. The CDR3 regions of TCR beta were amplified from RNA transcripts. During a first-round RT-PCR of the TCR CDR3, the HTBI primer set was used. TCRdb analysed the multiplex PCR reads with MiXCR anew, one entry per CDR3 protein. The sample lists 750,000 to 950,000 distinct CDR3 sequences, over 35% seen once, with more than 7% in the top ten. The CDR3 totals 14 residues. Trimming removed 1 base at V and 3 bases at J, with 6 bases between. Germline V lookup: CDR1 ENHRY, CDR2 SYGVKD. Patients aged 18 to 65 had newly diagnosed hyperthyroidism of under 2 months' duration. This clonotype has more than one count but fewer than ten.

The origin of this receptor is a man between 18 and 35 years old with Graves' hyperthyroidism. V gene TRBV10-3 combines with J gene TRBJ2-2; D remains ambiguous. Source material: blood. The CDR3 nucleotides read TGTGCCATCAGTGAGTTTTCGGACACCGGGGAGCTGTTTTTT. It specifies CAISEFSDTGELFF.